This T cell receptor (beta chain) comes out of a study of blood T cells in healthy people across ages. Germline V gives CDR1 LNHDA, CDR2 SQIVND (reference sequence). Unmatched junction bases numbered 9, after V lost 10 bases and J lost 6 bases. CDR3 length: 15 residues. Through a sample-barcoded 5' primer and a J-beta primer mix, a second PCR was run for 7 to 11 cycles. TCRdb itself ran the 5' RACE reads through MiXCR, one entry per CDR3 protein. Here the sample spans around 600,000 distinct CDR3 sequences, around half being singletons. In its sample, this clonotype was seen many times. Antigen specificity is unknown. Study findings and constraints: Naive T cell percentage and TCR beta diversity correlated strongly. Age advanced and TCR beta diversity per million T cells fell, roughly linearly.

Isolation per sample recovered at least 7 million PBMCs. Total RNA, at least 6 micrograms per sample, came from PBMCs. What was sequenced was blood. The V gene is TRBV19, the J gene TRBJ2-3; 14 nucleotides match TRBD2. This sequence originates from a man older than 75 in good health. In DNA, the CDR3 is TGTGCCACCAATCTCCGGACTAGCGGGGGGGATACGCAGTATTTT. Protein sequence: CATNLRTSGGDTQYF.